The 25 T cell receptor beta chains below come from one sample, sequenced in a study of CD8 T cells in Susac syndrome. Random-hexamer reverse transcription was applied to about 0.5 to 1 ug RNA. TCRdb analysed the immunoSEQ multiplex PCR reads with MiXCR anew, one entry per CDR3 protein. The sample has about 300,000 distinct CDR3 sequences, over 75% seen once. Material for sequencing was CD8+ T cells from PBMCs. The receptors were gathered from a human donor with multiple sclerosis.

For the CDR3, the DNA is TGTGCCAGCAGCCAAGATTCGGAAGGAAGGGGTAACATTCAGTACTTC. Translation gives CASSQDSEGRGNIQYF. V and J are TRBV3-1 and TRBJ2-4, with D tentatively TRBD1 (5 bases). Trimming took off 0 bases at V and 7 bases at J, with 16 bases between the two ends. The V gene's germline CDR1 is LGHDT and CDR2 YNNKEL (reference sequence). The CDR3 contains 16 residues. The variable domain in full, with the rest retrieved from reference TRBV3-1 and TRBJ2-4, is DTAVSQTPKYLVTQMGNDKSIKCEQNLGHDTMYWYKQDSKKFLKIMFSYNNKELIINETVPNRFSPKSPDKAHLNLHINSLELGDSAVYFCASSQDSEGRGNIQYFGAGTRLSVL.

The chain carries TRBV6-1 and TRBJ2-1; 9 nucleotides line up with TRBD1. The CDR3 loop spans 13 amino acids. V shed 7 bases, J shed 8 bases, and the junction held 6 bases outside the gene matches. Germline CDR1 is MNHNS and CDR2 is SASEGT. The CDR3 spells CASTQDRGDEQFF. CDR3 DNA sequence: TGTGCCAGCACCCAGGACAGGGGCGATGAGCAGTTCTTC.

The chain carries TRBV27 and TRBJ2-1; 8 bases align to TRBD1. The V gene's germline CDR1 is MNHEY and CDR2 SMNVEV (reference sequence). The CDR3 length is 18 residues. The ends lost 6 bases at V and 3 bases at J; junction bases unmatched: 16. Here the CDR3 DNA reads TGTGCCAGCAGAGTTACAGGGGGGTCGATTAACTACTACAATGAGCAGTTCTTC. Translated, it gives CASRVTGGSINYYNEQFF.

The chain employs TRBV12-5 and TRBJ1-1; unclear D gene. This CDR3 has 16 amino acids. Trimming stripped 1 base from V and 1 base from J, with 13 bases between. In germline, CDR1 is LGHNT, CDR2 FRNRAP. The CDR3 DNA reads as TGTGCTAGTGGTTTGGGGTCGGGGTCCAAGAACACTGAAGCTTTCTTT. Residues: CASGLGSGSKNTEAFF.

The rearrangement joins TRBV9 to TRBJ2-2; no definite D call. Per the germline V gene, CDR1 is SGDLS and CDR2 is YYNGEE. V was cut by 0 bases and J by 6 bases, with 9 bases left in between. The CDR3 spans 14 residues. CDR3 sequence (DNA): TGTGCCAGCAGCGTAGCTCGAGGCGCCGGGGAGCTGTTTTTT. This translates into CASSVARGAGELFF.

This rearrangement joins TRBV28 to TRBJ2-7; the match to TRBD1 covers 8 bases. There are 14 residues in the CDR3. Germline V CDR1 and CDR2: MDHEN, SYDVKM. V lost 3 bases, J lost 5 bases, and 6 bases stayed unmatched. Here the CDR3 DNA reads TGTGCCAGCAGTTTTCAGGGGGCTAGTAACGAGCAGTACTTC. This codes for CASSFQGASNEQYF.

Comment on this clonotype: At one boundary the junction diverges from the germline segment, which might be a read error. The V gene is TRBV9, the J gene TRBJ2-2; D uncertain. Germline CDR1 SGDLS, CDR2 YYNGEE. The CDR3 sequence is 13 residues long. CDR3 in DNA: TGTGCCAGCAGCGTAGGGAACAGCGGGGAGCTGTTTTTT. It translates to CASSVGNSGELFF.

The rearrangement links TRBV2 to TRBJ2-1, with D perhaps matching TRBD1 or TRBD2 (5 bases each). The CDR3 is 13 amino acids. The germline CDR1 and CDR2 sequences are SNHLY and FYNNEI. V lost 6 bases and J 0 bases, leaving 6 bases between the germline ends. DNA for the CDR3: TGTGCCAGCAGCGGGACCTCCTACAATGAGCAGTTCTTC. Translated: CASSGTSYNEQFF.

This clonotype has only a few counts. The rearrangement links TRBV28 to TRBJ2-1, with 10 nucleotides matching TRBD2. The CDR3 runs 13 residues. V shed 5 bases and J 6 bases; nucleotides not matched to a gene: 1. Germline loops: CDR1 MDHEN, CDR2 SYDVKM. The CDR3 spells CASSLAGANEQFF. As DNA, the CDR3 is TGTGCCAGCAGTCTAGCGGGAGCCAATGAGCAGTTCTTC.

The chain uses TRBV5-6 and TRBJ2-3; a possible D gene is TRBD1 (5 bases). The CDR3 length is 16 residues. V was pared by 0 bases and J by 0 bases, with 11 bases between. The germline V gene encodes CDR1 SGHDT and CDR2 YYEEEE. Here the CDR3 reads CASSLEVTDSTDTQYF. CDR3 nucleotides: TGTGCCAGCAGCTTGGAAGTGACAGATAGCACAGATACGCAGTATTTT. Full variable domain (outside the CDR3, taken from reference TRBV5-6 and TRBJ2-3): DAGVTQSPTHLIKTRGQQVTLRCSPKSGHDTVSWYQQALGQGPQFIFQYYEEEERQRGNFPDRFSGHQFPNYSSELNVNALLLGDSALYLCASSLEVTDSTDTQYFGPGTRLTVL.

The chain employs TRBV10-3 and TRBJ2-1; 8 nucleotides agree with TRBD2. J lost 3 bases, V lost 4 bases, and 5 bases had no gene match. Germline V gives CDR1 ENHRY, CDR2 SYGVKD. The CDR3 is made up of 15 amino acids. The CDR3, as DNA: TGTGCCATCAGTGTGGGCGGGAGGCTCTACAATGAGCAGTTCTTC. It is translated as CAISVGGRLYNEQFF.

V and J are TRBV7-9 and TRBJ2-6, with D possibly TRBD2 on 6 matching bases. In germline, CDR1 is SEHNR, CDR2 FQNEAQ (reference sequence). V lost 6 bases and J 0 bases, leaving 21 bases between the germline ends. The CDR3 has 19 residues. The CDR3 spells CASRISRDFPLSGANVLTF. CDR3 nucleotide sequence: TGTGCCAGCAGAATATCACGGGACTTCCCTCTCTCTGGGGCCAACGTCCTGACTTTC.

The chain is built from TRBV5-1 and TRBJ1-2, with TRBD1 as a possible D gene (6 bases). Trimming removed 3 bases from V and 6 bases from J, with 27 bases in between. Germline CDR1 and CDR2: SGHRS and YFSETQ. The CDR3 is made up of 18 amino acids. DNA of the CDR3: TGCGCCAGCAGCTCCCTTGCCCGGCGGGACACCGCTTCGGATGGCTACACCTTC. The encoded protein is CASSSLARRDTASDGYTF.

In nucleotides, the CDR3 is TGTGCCAGCAGTGACCGACTAGAAACCTACGAGCAGTACTTC. The encoded protein is CASSDRLETYEQYF. This chain joins TRBV28 and TRBJ2-7, with D perhaps TRBD2 (6 bases). With 5 bases removed from V and 2 bases from J, the gap between germline ends came to 13 bases. From germline, CDR1 is MDHEN and CDR2 SYDVKM. This CDR3 comprises 14 residues.

The chain is built from TRBV29-1 and TRBJ1-2; 7 bases are shared with TRBD1. V lost 7 bases and J lost 2; bases outside the gene matches: 4. This CDR3 comprises 12 residues. The germline CDR1 and CDR2 sequences are SQVTM and ANQGSEA. CDR3 nucleotides: TGCAGCGGGGGACAGACCAACTATGGCTACACCTTC. It translates to CSGGQTNYGYTF.

This clonotype has only a few counts. This rearrangement joins TRBV7-6 to TRBJ2-7, with D perhaps TRBD1 (5 bases). Deletions cut 4 bases from V and 5 bases from J, with 18 bases between. The germline gives CDR1 SGHVS, CDR2 FNYEAQ. The CDR3 totals 15 residues. CDR3 in amino acids: CASSWYLRGADEQYF. In DNA form, the CDR3 reads TGTGCCAGCAGCTGGTACCTAAGGGGCGCGGACGAGCAGTACTTC.

The chain links TRBV13 to TRBJ2-5; D unclear. The CDR3 consists of 13 residues. Deletions cut 4 bases from V and 4 bases from J, with 10 bases between. Germline V gene sequence: CDR1 PRHDT, CDR2 FYEKMQ (reference sequence). CDR3 loop: CASSSAPAETQYF. The CDR3 DNA follows: TGTGCCAGCAGCTCTGCCCCAGCAGAGACCCAGTACTTC.

The V call is TRBV18, the J call TRBJ2-1, with D maybe TRBD2 (6 bases). V was clipped by 4 bases and J by 4 bases, with 17 bases between them. The CDR3 is 16 residues long. CDR1 KGHSH and CDR2 LQKENI come from the germline V gene. As DNA, the CDR3 is TGTGCCAGCTCACTCGGGGGACGGGACCCATACAATGAGCAGTTCTTC. This codes for CASSLGGRDPYNEQFF. Complete variable domain (other parts from reference TRBV18 and TRBJ2-1): NAGVMQNPRHLVRRRGQEARLRCSPMKGHSHVYWYRQLPEEGLKFMVYLQKENIIDESGMPKERFSAEFPKEGPSILRIQQVVRGDSAAYFCASSLGGRDPYNEQFFGPGTRLTVL.

The genes are TRBV7-9 and TRBJ1-2; D call uncertain. The ends were cut back, 4 bases at V and 0 bases at J, with 15 bases in the middle. The germline V gene encodes CDR1 SEHNR and CDR2 FQNEAQ (reference sequence). The CDR3 loop spans 16 amino acids. CDR3 sequence (DNA): TGTGCCAGCAGCTCGTCAAGAACAATTACTAACTATGGCTACACCTTC. Translation gives CASSSSRTITNYGYTF.

CDR3: CASSVDWDRGRGEQFF. The DNA of the CDR3 is TGTGCCAGCAGCGTAGACTGGGACAGGGGGCGCGGTGAGCAGTTCTTC. The V call is TRBV9, the J call TRBJ2-1; 12 nucleotides line up with TRBD1. This CDR3 contains 16 residues. CDR1 and CDR2 from the germline V gene are SGDLS and YYNGEE. The trim removed 0 bases at V and 9 bases at J, leaving 7 bases unmatched.

V and J are TRBV4-3 and TRBJ2-1; 8 positions match TRBD2. The CDR3 totals 17 residues. J lost 4 bases, V lost 1 base, and 9 bases had no gene match. The V gene's germline CDR1 is LGHNA and CDR2 YSLEER. CDR3 nucleotide sequence: TGCGCCAGCAGCCAAGGGGCCGGACTAGCTCTTTACAATGAGCAGTTCTTC. Encoded protein: CASSQGAGLALYNEQFF.

This chain joins TRBV6-4 and TRBJ2-2, with 7 bases lining up with TRBD2. With 6 bases clipped from V and 2 bases from J, the junction kept 3 bases outside the gene matches. Per the germline V gene, CDR1 is MRHNA and CDR2 is SNTAGT. This CDR3 has 14 amino acids. The CDR3: CASSERDNTGELFF. DNA for the CDR3: TGTGCCAGCAGCGAGCGGGATAACACCGGGGAGCTGTTTTTT.

This chain connects TRBV6-2 or TRBV6-3 to TRBJ2-7; perhaps TRBD2 as D (6 bases). Trimming stripped 0 bases from V and 5 bases from J, with 11 bases between. Germline lookup yields CDR1 MNHEY and CDR2 SVGEGT. This CDR3 spans 14 amino acids. The CDR3 region has the DNA TGTGCCAGCAGTTACTCGGGACTGCCTGACGAGCAGTACTTC. Translated, it gives CASSYSGLPDEQYF.

J is TRBJ1-2 and V is TRBV20-1; TRBD1 matches 8 bases. The CDR3 consists of 16 residues. V was clipped by 2 bases and J by 2 bases; unmatched bases: 10. Germline values: CDR1 DFQATT, CDR2 SNEGSKA (reference sequence). CDR3 residues: CSARPTIRTGNYGYTF. The CDR3 nucleotides are TGCAGTGCTAGACCAACAATAAGGACAGGGAACTATGGCTACACCTTC.

V gene TRBV15 combines with J gene TRBJ2-7; tentatively, D is TRBD1 (5 bases). The CDR3 loop spans 14 amino acids. Looked up from germline, CDR1 is LNHNV and CDR2 is YYDKDF (reference sequence). V was clipped by 2 bases and J by 0 bases, with 8 bases between them. The CDR3 protein is CATSRQGASYEQYF. Here the CDR3 DNA reads TGTGCCACCAGCAGACAGGGCGCCTCCTACGAGCAGTACTTC.